Shown below are 10 T cell receptor beta chains from a single sample sequenced in a study of blood T cells in healthy people across ages. The authors ran a second PCR of roughly 6 to 12 cycles using a sample-barcoded 5' primer and a J-beta primer mix. TCRdb processed the 5' RACE reads anew with MiXCR; each CDR3 protein has one entry. The data contain 1.8 million or so distinct CDR3 sequences, roughly 43% of them singletons. Sequencing was carried out using blood. Receptor source: a human donor in good health.

The genes are TRBV3-1 and TRBJ2-1, with D unclear. The germline CDR1 and CDR2 sequences are LGHDT and YNNKEL (reference sequence). V gave up 4 bases and J gave up 6 bases, with 10 bases separating them. This CDR3 region has 13 residues. CDR3 nucleotides: TGTGCCAGCAGCCCCCGCCGGGCCAATGAGCAGTTCTTC. This encodes CASSPRRANEQFF.

A few counts support this clonotype. This chain connects TRBV29-1 to TRBJ1-4, with TRBD1 as a possible D gene (6 bases). This CDR3 has 15 amino acids. CDR1 SQVTM and CDR2 ANQGSEA come from the germline V gene. V was trimmed by 3 bases and J by 0 bases, leaving 11 bases between them. The CDR3 DNA sequence: TGCAGCGTTGAGGGGACACATGCAACTAATGAAAAACTGTTTTTT. The encoded protein is CSVEGTHATNEKLFF.

The V call is TRBV6-6, the J call TRBJ1-5; 9 positions match TRBD1. This CDR3 has 14 amino acids. The V gene's germline CDR1 is MNHNY and CDR2 SVGAGI (reference sequence). V lost 8 bases, J lost 3 bases, and 5 bases stayed unmatched. The CDR3 protein is CASLGQGSNQPQHF. CDR3 sequence (DNA): TGTGCCAGCTTGGGACAGGGCTCCAATCAGCCCCAGCATTTT.

This clonotype was seen a few times. The V call is TRBV18, the J call TRBJ2-5; D is uncertain. V gave up 3 bases and J gave up 5 bases, with 13 bases separating them. CDR3 length equals 14 residues. Per the germline V gene, CDR1 is KGHSH and CDR2 is LQKENI. DNA for the CDR3: TGTGCCAGCTCACCTTCCGTCGCTGGGGAGACCCAGTACTTC. Translation gives CASSPSVAGETQYF. The entire variable domain, with the rest obtained from reference TRBV18 and TRBJ2-5, is as follows: NAGVMQNPRHLVRRRGQEARLRCSPMKGHSHVYWYRQLPEEGLKFMVYLQKENIIDESGMPKERFSAEFPKEGPSILRIQQVVRGDSAAYFCASSPSVAGETQYFGPGTRLLVL.

This clonotype was seen a few times. It is unclear where the CDR3 begins or ends on the DNA, so no DNA is shown, and the CDR3 is as TCRdb lists it. V is TRBV6-2 or TRBV6-3 and J is TRBJ2-1; the DNA was not used to check the table's D call, TRBD2. The CDR3 numbers 16 amino acids, ends counted. CDR1 is MNHEY and CDR2 is SVGEGT in the germline V gene. This chain's CDR3 is CASSSTLGQAYNEQFF.

This clonotype was observed a few times. The chain combines TRBV5-5 with TRBJ2-7; TRBD1 or TRBD2 may be the D gene (5 bases each). Germline V lookup: CDR1 SGHKS, CDR2 YYEKEE (reference sequence). Trimming took 0 bases from V and 5 from J, leaving 15 bases between them. This CDR3 has 15 residues. The CDR3 loop reads CASSLVWDPRDEQYF. Written as DNA, the CDR3 is TGTGCCAGCAGCTTGGTTTGGGACCCCAGGGACGAGCAGTACTTC.

In this sample, this clonotype turned up a few times. The chain recombines TRBV9 with TRBJ1-2; 10 positions match TRBD1. Germline V gives CDR1 SGDLS, CDR2 YYNGEE. V dropped 3 bases and J dropped 2; count of bases not matched to a gene: 10. This CDR3 contains 17 residues. The CDR3 nucleotides read TGTGCCAGCAGCGGCCTTGATTGGGACAGGGGAAACTATGGCTACACCTTC. Translation: CASSGLDWDRGNYGYTF.

This clonotype came up a few times. Here the CDR3 DNA reads TGCAGCGCCGCGGGACAGTTGAACACTGAAGCTTTCTTT. It is translated as CSAAGQLNTEAFF. The gene calls are TRBV29-1 and TRBJ1-1, with 7 bases that match TRBD1. The CDR3 runs 13 residues. Germline V CDR1 and CDR2: SQVTM, ANQGSEA. J gave up 0 bases and V 7 bases, and 5 bases lay outside the gene matches. Supplemented by reference TRBV29-1 and TRBJ1-1, the full variable domain reads SAVISQKPSRDICQRGTSLTIQCQVDSQVTMMFWYRQQPGQSLTLIATANQGSEATYESGFVIDKFPISRPNLTFSTLTVSNMSPEDSSIYLCSAAGQLNTEAFFGQGTRLTVV.

This clonotype came up a few times. The gene calls are TRBV28 and TRBJ1-5; D may be TRBD1 (5 bases). Germline lookup yields CDR1 MDHEN and CDR2 SYDVKM. V was clipped by 10 bases and J by 0 bases, with 13 bases between them. CDR3 length equals 14 residues. The CDR3 coding sequence is TGTGCCATCATGGGGGGGAATAGCAATCAGCCCCAGCATTTT. Translating it yields CAIMGGNSNQPQHF.

CDR3 nucleotide sequence: TGCAGTGCTAGAGATTCAAGGGCAGGCAGCTACGAGCAGTACTTC. Its translation: CSARDSRAGSYEQYF. The rearrangement uses TRBV20-1 and TRBJ2-7, with unresolved D. CDR3 length equals 15 residues. V lost 0 bases and J lost 3, with 15 bases in between. The germline V gene encodes CDR1 DFQATT and CDR2 SNEGSKA (reference sequence).